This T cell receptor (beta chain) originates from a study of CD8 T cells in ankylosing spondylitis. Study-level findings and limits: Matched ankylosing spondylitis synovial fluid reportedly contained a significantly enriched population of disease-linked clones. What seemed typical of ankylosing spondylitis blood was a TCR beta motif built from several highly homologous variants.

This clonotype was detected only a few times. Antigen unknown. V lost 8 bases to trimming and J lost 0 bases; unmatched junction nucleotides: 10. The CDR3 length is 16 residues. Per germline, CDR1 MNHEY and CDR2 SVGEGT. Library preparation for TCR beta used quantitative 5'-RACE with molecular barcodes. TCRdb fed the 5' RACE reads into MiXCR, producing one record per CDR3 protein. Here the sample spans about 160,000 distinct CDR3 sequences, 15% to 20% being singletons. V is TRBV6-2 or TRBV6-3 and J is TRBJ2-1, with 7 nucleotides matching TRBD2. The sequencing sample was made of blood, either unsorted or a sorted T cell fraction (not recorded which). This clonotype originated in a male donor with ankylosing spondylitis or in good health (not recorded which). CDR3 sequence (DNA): TGTGCCAGCCGACCGAGCGGGACGAGCTCCTACAATGAGCAGTTCTTC. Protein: CASRPSGTSSYNEQFF.